The table lists the clone carrying this T cell receptor beta chain with a few counts. TCRdb re-called the 5' RACE reads through MiXCR, storing one row per CDR3 protein. The profile shows nearly 900,000 distinct CDR3 sequences, around 12% of them singletons. The CDR3 covers 15 residues. The germline V and J ends were trimmed by 7 bases and 1 base, with 16 bases remaining between them. CDR1 is MNHNS, CDR2 SASEGT, per germline. The data derive from a study of identical twins. These data are also associated with another study on yellow fever vaccine responses in identical twins.

Sequencing was performed on PBMCs. The sequence derives from a woman in her late teens or twenties in good health. The chain employs TRBV6-1 and TRBJ1-1; tentatively, D is TRBD1 (6 bases). CDR3 sequence: CASTKTRTANTEAFF. CDR3 sequence (DNA): TGTGCCAGCACCAAAACGAGGACAGCGAACACTGAAGCTTTCTTT.